This T cell receptor (beta chain) was observed in a study of cytomegalovirus exposure and HLA in healthy donors. General study findings and limits: In vitro confirmation showed three CMV-associated chains to be CMV antigen specific. Listed as cytomegalovirus-associated were 170 or so TCR beta chains. With high specificity and sensitivity, the classifier reportedly diagnosed cytomegalovirus status.

Regarding this clone: Its antigen is not identified.

This CDR3 has 14 residues. The germline V gene encodes CDR1 GTSNPN and CDR2 SVGIG (reference sequence). V was shortened by 3 bases and J by 7 bases, with 16 bases between the two germline ends. Libraries were prepared by immunoSEQ multiplex PCR; TCRdb keeps only in-frame clonotypes and omits some of them. The sample includes some 240,000 clones, around 87% of them seen just once. The sample comprised PBMCs. This clonotype originated in a woman aged 25 to 39 in good health and CMV-seropositive. J is TRBJ1-5 and V is TRBV30, with D uncertain. The CDR3: CAWSLGHAGQPQHF. The CDR3 DNA reads TGTGCCTGGAGCCTGGGCCATGCGGGCCAGCCCCAGCATTTT.